This passage covers 14 T cell receptor beta chains from one sample sequenced in a study of blood T cell repertoires in COVID-19. Method: immunoSEQ multiplex PCR; TCRdb's copy keeps in-frame clones and lacks some. The repertoire holds 250,000 or so clones, more than 85% seen once, with 2.8% in the top ten. Sequencing input: PBMCs or T cells enriched from blood (not recorded which). The receptors shown here come from a man between 40 and 49 years old who had been exposed to COVID-19.

V is TRBV28 and J is TRBJ2-2; D is unclear. CDR3 length equals 11 residues. The ends were cut back, 2 bases at V and 9 bases at J, with 4 bases in the middle. Per germline, CDR1 MDHEN and CDR2 SYDVKM. This CDR3 is CASSLGRELFF. In nucleotides, the CDR3 is TGTGCCAGCAGTTTAGGGCGGGAGCTGTTTTTT.

This chain links TRBV7-2 with TRBJ2-2, with TRBD2 identical over 11 bases. The germline gives CDR1 SGHTA, CDR2 FQGNSA. The V segment lost 0 bases and the J segment 1 base; nucleotides outside the gene matches: 1. The CDR3 runs to 17 residues. CDR3 nucleotides: TGTGCCAGCAGCTTAGCGGGACTAGCGGAGAACACCGGGGAGCTGTTTTTT. It specifies CASSLAGLAENTGELFF.

The chain is built from TRBV5-6 and TRBJ1-5; 9 bases agree with TRBD1. Germline lookup yields CDR1 SGHDT and CDR2 YYEEEE. The CDR3 spans 15 residues. V gave up 0 bases and J gave up 7 bases; unmatched junction bases: 5. The CDR3 region has the DNA TGTGCCAGCAGCTTGGGGGACAGGGCAGCCCAGCCCCAGCATTTT. This encodes CASSLGDRAAQPQHF.

V and J are TRBV7-8 and TRBJ2-1; 7 nucleotides match TRBD1. With V trimmed by 2 bases and J by 4 bases, 2 bases remained unmatched. This CDR3 comprises 14 residues. Germline V gene sequence: CDR1 SGHVS, CDR2 FQNEAQ. This chain's CDR3 is CASSLTGEYNEQFF. CDR3 DNA sequence: TGTGCCAGCAGCTTAACAGGGGAGTACAATGAGCAGTTCTTC. Combining the CDR3 with reference TRBV7-8 and TRBJ2-1 gives the whole variable domain GAGVSQSPRYKVAKRGQDVALRCDPISGHVSLFWYQQALGQGPEFLTYFQNEAQLDKSGLPSDRFFAERPEGSVSTLKIQRTQQEDSAVYLCASSLTGEYNEQFFGPGTRLTVL.

The CDR3 region has the DNA TGTGCCAGCAGCGTGAGCGGGGGGCTGGCAGATACGCAGTATTTT. It yields the protein CASSVSGGLADTQYF. V is TRBV9 and J is TRBJ2-3; 9 nucleotides line up with TRBD2. Germline-derived CDR1 and CDR2 are SGDLS and YYNGEE. The CDR3 consists of 15 residues. After removal of 2 bases from V and 4 bases from J, the junction contained 5 bases not matched to a gene.

This clone was recorded once. This chain joins TRBV5-5 and TRBJ2-7; 8 nucleotides line up with TRBD2. The CDR3 has 14 amino acids. J was trimmed by 2 bases and V by 1 base; bases with no gene match: 2. CDR1 and CDR2 (germline): SGHKS, YYEKEE (reference sequence). CDR3 amino acids: CASSLSLAAYEQYF. CDR3 in DNA: TGTGCCAGCAGCTTGTCACTAGCGGCCTACGAGCAGTACTTC. Full variable domain (rest looked up from reference TRBV5-5 and TRBJ2-7): DAGVTQSPTHLIKTRGQQVTLRCSPISGHKSVSWYQQVLGQGPQFIFQYYEKEERGRGNFPDRFSARQFPNYSSELNVNALLLGDSALYLCASSLSLAAYEQYFGPGTRLTVT.

The chain joins TRBV11-3 to TRBJ1-2; D is possibly TRBD1 (5 bases). V lost 5 bases and J lost 2, with 12 bases in between. The CDR3 sequence is 14 residues long. The germline V gene has CDR1 SGHNT and CDR2 YENEEA. The CDR3 DNA reads TGTGCCAGCAGCGGGGGGGAGCTGAACTATGGCTACACCTTC. Translation: CASSGGELNYGYTF.

Only a few counts were recorded for this clone. V gene TRBV6-5 combines with J gene TRBJ1-4; D ambiguous. Trimming shortened V by 7 bases and J by 0 bases, and 9 bases separated the two germline ends. Germline V gene data show CDR1 as MNHEY and CDR2 as SVGAGI. CDR3 length: 14 amino acids. CDR3 protein: CASISGATNEKLFF. The CDR3, as DNA: TGTGCCAGCATATCGGGTGCAACTAATGAAAAACTGTTTTTT.

This chain joins TRBV3-1 (or the pseudogene TRBV3-2) and TRBJ2-3; 9 bases are shared with TRBD2. Germline CDR1 LGHDT, CDR2 YNNKEL (reference sequence). The CDR3 extends over 16 amino acids. The V segment lost 0 bases and the J segment 2 bases; nucleotides outside the gene matches: 3. DNA of the CDR3: TGTGCCAGCAGCCAAGACCTAGCGGGGACCACAGATACGCAGTATTTT. Translated, it gives CASSQDLAGTTDTQYF.

The V call is TRBV6-1, the J call TRBJ2-2; 11 bases map to TRBD2. Germline loops: CDR1 MNHNS, CDR2 SASEGT. J was trimmed by 5 bases and V by 2 bases; bases with no gene match: 13. The CDR3 runs to 19 residues. The CDR3 is CASSESLASGRIWTGELFF. Here the CDR3 DNA reads TGTGCCAGCAGTGAATCTCTGGCTAGCGGGAGGATTTGGACCGGGGAGCTGTTTTTT.

The rearrangement joins TRBV28 to TRBJ1-4; D is undetermined. In germline, CDR1 is MDHEN, CDR2 SYDVKM. The ends were cut back, 6 bases at V and 7 bases at J, with 9 bases in the middle. This CDR3 region has 12 residues. In DNA, the CDR3 is TGTGCCAGCAGAGAGAGGGTTGAAAAACTGTTTTTT. It is translated as CASRERVEKLFF. The full variable domain, with the rest looked up from reference TRBV28 and TRBJ1-4, is DVKVTQSSRYLVKRTGEKVFLECVQDMDHENMFWYRQDPGLGLRLIYFSYDVKMKEKGDIPEGYSVSREKKERFSLILESASTNQTSMYLCASRERVEKLFFGSGTQLSVL.

This chain connects TRBV4-2 to TRBJ1-1; perhaps TRBD1 as D (6 bases). CDR1 LGHNA and CDR2 YNFKEQ come from the germline V gene. V was clipped by 1 base and J by 3 bases, with 15 bases between them. The CDR3 is 16 amino acids. The CDR3 is CASSQALGTQYTEAFF. CDR3 nucleotide sequence: TGTGCCAGCAGCCAAGCCCTCGGGACACAATACACTGAAGCTTTCTTT.

This sequence joins TRBV27 and TRBJ2-7; 7 bases agree with TRBD2. Trimming removed 5 bases from V and 2 bases from J; junction bases left unmatched: 6. This CDR3 is 14 amino acids long. CDR1 and CDR2 (germline): MNHEY, SMNVEV (reference sequence). This CDR3 reads CASSSLAEPYEQYF. The CDR3 DNA reads TGTGCCAGCAGTAGCCTAGCGGAGCCCTACGAGCAGTACTTC.

The V call is TRBV7-9, the J call TRBJ1-3, with D perhaps TRBD1 (6 bases). CDR3 length equals 18 residues. Germline CDR1 SEHNR, CDR2 FQNEAQ (reference sequence). Trimming removed 5 bases from V and 5 bases from J, with 25 bases in between. CDR3 region: CASSPPGMAGDPRNTIYF. CDR3 bases: TGTGCCAGCAGCCCCCCGGGGATGGCAGGGGACCCAAGAAACACCATATATTTT. The whole variable domain, remainder taken from reference TRBV7-9 and TRBJ1-3, is DTGVSQNPRHKITKRGQNVTFRCDPISEHNRLYWYRQTLGQGPEFLTYFQNEAQLEKSRLLSDRFSAERPKGSFSTLEIQRTEQGDSAMYLCASSPPGMAGDPRNTIYFGEGSWLTVV.